This TCR beta chain was profiled in a study of blood T cell repertoires in COVID-19. At the level of the study: Acute and convalescent COVID-19 samples came from the United States, Italy and Spain. T cells, B-cell-depleted T cells, or PBMCs provided the cDNA or gDNA that served as material.

Trimming cost V 2 bases and J 5 bases; bases outside gene matches: 6. The CDR3 covers 16 residues. CDR1 is MNHNY, CDR2 SVGAGI, per germline (reference sequence). Per the study methods: Nucleated cell number was recorded as an estimate derived from reference gene primer amplification. Sequenced by immunoSEQ multiplex PCR; TCRdb stores in-frame clones only, minus some. That table supplies the V and J calls and clone size; D and trimming were determined from the DNA. The sample includes about 100,000 clones, around nine tenths seen only once; the top ten take roughly 5%. This clone showed up just a few times.

The source material was peripheral blood. The sequence derives from a human donor in a cohort sampled during active COVID-19. The chain is built from TRBV6-6 and TRBJ1-4; 9 bases are shared with TRBD1. The chain's CDR3 is CASSYASGTGNEKLFF. The CDR3 coding sequence is TGTGCCAGCAGTTACGCGAGCGGGACAGGGAATGAAAAACTGTTTTTT.